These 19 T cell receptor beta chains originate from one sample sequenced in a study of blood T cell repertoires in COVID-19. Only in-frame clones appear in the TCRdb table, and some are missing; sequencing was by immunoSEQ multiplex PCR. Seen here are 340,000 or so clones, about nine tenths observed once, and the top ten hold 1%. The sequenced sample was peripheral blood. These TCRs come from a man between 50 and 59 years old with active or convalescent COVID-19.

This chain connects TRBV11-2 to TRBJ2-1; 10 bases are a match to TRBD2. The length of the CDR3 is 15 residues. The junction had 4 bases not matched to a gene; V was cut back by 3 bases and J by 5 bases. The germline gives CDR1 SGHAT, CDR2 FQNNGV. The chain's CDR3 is CASSLNLAGDNEQFF. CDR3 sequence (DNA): TGTGCCAGCAGCTTGAACCTAGCGGGGGACAATGAGCAGTTCTTC.

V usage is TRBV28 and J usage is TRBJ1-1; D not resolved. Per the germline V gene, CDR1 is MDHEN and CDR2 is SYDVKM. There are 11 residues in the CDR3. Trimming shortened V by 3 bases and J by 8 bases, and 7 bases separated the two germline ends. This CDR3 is CASSFRREAFF. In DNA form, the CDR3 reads TGTGCCAGCAGTTTTAGGCGGGAAGCTTTCTTT.

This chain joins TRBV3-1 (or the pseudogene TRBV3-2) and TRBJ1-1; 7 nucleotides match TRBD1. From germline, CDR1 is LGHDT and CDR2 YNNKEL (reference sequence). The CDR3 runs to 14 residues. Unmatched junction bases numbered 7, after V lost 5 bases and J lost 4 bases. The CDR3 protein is CASSTNTGVTEAFF. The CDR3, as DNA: TGTGCCAGCAGCACAAATACAGGGGTCACTGAAGCTTTCTTT.

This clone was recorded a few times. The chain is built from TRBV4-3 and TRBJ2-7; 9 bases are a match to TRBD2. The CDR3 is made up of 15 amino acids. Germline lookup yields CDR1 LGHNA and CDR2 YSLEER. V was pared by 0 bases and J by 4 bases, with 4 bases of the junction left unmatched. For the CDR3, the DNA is TGCGCCAGCAGCCAAGAATTGGGACTAGCATACGAGCAGTACTTC. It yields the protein CASSQELGLAYEQYF.

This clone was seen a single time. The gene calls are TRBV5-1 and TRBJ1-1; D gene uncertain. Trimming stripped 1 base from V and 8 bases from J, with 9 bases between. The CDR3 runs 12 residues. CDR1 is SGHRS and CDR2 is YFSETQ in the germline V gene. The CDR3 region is CASSLIGGEAFF. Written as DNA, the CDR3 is TGCGCCAGCAGCTTGATCGGAGGGGAAGCTTTCTTT.

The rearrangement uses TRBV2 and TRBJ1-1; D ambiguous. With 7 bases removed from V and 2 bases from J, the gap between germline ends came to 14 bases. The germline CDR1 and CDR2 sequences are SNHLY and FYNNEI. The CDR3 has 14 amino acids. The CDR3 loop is CASIRSFLNTEAFF. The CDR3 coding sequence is TGTGCCAGCATACGGAGTTTCCTCAACACTGAAGCTTTCTTT.

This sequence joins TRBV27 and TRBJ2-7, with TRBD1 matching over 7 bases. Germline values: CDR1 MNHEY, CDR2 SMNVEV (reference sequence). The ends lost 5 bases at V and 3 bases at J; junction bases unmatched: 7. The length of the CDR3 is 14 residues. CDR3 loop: CASSQHRDSYEQYF. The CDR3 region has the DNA TGTGCCAGCAGTCAGCACCGGGACAGCTACGAGCAGTACTTC.

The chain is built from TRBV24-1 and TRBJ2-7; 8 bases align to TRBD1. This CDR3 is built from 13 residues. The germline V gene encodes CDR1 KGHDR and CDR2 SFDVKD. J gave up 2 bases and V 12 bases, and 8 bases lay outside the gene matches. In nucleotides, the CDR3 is TGTGCCCCCCGGACAGGGAGTACCTACGAGCAGTACTTC. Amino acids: CAPRTGSTYEQYF.

CDR3 sequence: CASSLGPVSNQPQHF. The CDR3 DNA reads as TGTGCCAGCAGCTTAGGGCCCGTTAGCAATCAGCCCCAGCATTTT. The J gene is TRBJ1-5, the V gene TRBV7-2; D is unresolved. This CDR3 comprises 15 residues. Trimming cost V 1 base and J 0 bases, with 7 bases left between them. Germline V lookup: CDR1 SGHTA, CDR2 FQGNSA.

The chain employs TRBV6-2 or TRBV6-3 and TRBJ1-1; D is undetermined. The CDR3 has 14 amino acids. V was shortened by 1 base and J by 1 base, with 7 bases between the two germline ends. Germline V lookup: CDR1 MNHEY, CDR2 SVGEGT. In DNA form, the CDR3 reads TGTGCCAGCAGTTACTACACAGAGAACACTGAAGCTTTCTTT. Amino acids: CASSYYTENTEAFF.

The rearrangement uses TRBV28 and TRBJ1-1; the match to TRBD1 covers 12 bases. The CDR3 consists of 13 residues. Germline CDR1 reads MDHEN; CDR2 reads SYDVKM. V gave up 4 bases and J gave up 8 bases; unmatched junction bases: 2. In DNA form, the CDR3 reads TGTGCCAGCAGTTCGGGACAGGGGGCCGAAGCTTTCTTT. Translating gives CASSSGQGAEAFF.

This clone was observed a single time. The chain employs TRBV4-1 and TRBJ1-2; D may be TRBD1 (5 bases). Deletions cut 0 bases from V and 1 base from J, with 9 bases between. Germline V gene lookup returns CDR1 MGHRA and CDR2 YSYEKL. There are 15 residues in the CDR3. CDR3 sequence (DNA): TGCGCCAGCAGCCAAGATTTAAGGGGTAACTATGGCTACACCTTC. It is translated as CASSQDLRGNYGYTF.

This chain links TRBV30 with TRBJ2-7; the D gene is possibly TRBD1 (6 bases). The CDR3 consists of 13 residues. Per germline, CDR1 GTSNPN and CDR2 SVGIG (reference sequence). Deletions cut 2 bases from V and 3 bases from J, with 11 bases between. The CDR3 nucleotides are TGTGCCTGGAGTCGAGACAGGTTCTACGAGCAGTACTTC. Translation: CAWSRDRFYEQYF.

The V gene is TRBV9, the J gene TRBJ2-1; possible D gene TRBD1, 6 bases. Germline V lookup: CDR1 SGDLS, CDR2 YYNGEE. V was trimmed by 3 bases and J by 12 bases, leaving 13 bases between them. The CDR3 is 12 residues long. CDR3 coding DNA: TGTGCCAGCAGCGACACAGGGCTCGTGCAGTTCTTC. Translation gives CASSDTGLVQFF.

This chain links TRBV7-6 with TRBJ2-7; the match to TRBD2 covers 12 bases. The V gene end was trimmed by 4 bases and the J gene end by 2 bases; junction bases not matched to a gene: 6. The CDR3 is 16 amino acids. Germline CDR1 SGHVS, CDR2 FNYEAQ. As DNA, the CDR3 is TGTGCCAGCAGCTCCCAACTAGCGGGAGGCGCCTACGAGCAGTACTTC. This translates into CASSSQLAGGAYEQYF. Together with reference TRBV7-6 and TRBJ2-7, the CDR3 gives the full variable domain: GAGVSQSPRYKVTKRGQDVALRCDPISGHVSLYWYRQALGQGPEFLTYFNYEAQQDKSGLPNDRFSAERPEGSISTLTIQRTEQRDSAMYRCASSSQLAGGAYEQYFGPGTRLTVT.

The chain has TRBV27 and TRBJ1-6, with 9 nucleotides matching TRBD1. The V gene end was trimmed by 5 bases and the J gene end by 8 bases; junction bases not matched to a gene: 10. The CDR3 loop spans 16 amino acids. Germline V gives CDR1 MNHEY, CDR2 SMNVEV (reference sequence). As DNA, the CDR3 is TGTGCCAGCAGTCATACCTCGGACAGGGGACATTCACCCCTCCACTTT. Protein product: CASSHTSDRGHSPLHF.

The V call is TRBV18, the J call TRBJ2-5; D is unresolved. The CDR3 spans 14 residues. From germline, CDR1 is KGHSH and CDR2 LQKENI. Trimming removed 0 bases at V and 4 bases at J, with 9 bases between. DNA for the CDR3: TGTGCCAGCTCACCACCGGCCACCATAGAGACCCAGTACTTC. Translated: CASSPPATIETQYF.

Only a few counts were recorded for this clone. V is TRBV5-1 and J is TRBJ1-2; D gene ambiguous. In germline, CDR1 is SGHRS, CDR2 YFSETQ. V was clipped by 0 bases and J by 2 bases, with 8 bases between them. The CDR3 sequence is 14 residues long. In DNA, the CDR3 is TGCGCCAGCAGCTTGGGAGGTGAGAACTATGGCTACACCTTC. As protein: CASSLGGENYGYTF.

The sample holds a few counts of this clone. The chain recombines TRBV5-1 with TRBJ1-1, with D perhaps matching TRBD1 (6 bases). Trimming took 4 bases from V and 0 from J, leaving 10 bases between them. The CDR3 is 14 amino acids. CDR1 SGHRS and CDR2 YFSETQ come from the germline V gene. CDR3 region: CASSEDSVNTEAFF. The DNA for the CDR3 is TGCGCCAGCAGCGAGGACAGCGTGAACACTGAAGCTTTCTTT.